This T cell receptor beta chain was sequenced in a study of vaccination and CD4 T cells after COVID-19. Study overall: Post-vaccine sample collection happened at a median of approximately 10 weeks after dose two, ranging 14 to 241.

Germline CDR1 and CDR2: SNHLY and FYNNEI. V dropped 9 bases and J dropped 9 bases, with 12 bases sitting between them. The CDR3 extends over 12 amino acids. Comment on this clonotype: Its antigen is unknown.

Stated treatment: roughly 10-day PBMC culture with coronavirus spike peptide pools or control peptides (ViraFEST assay). ViraFEST grew antigen-specific T cells using peptide pools, then sequenced TCRs. Researchers used the Oncomine TCR Beta short-read assay to sequence DNA from cultured CD4+ T cells. The genomic DNA was obtained from cultured CD4+ T cells by extraction with the QIAamp micro DNA kit. TCRdb reprocessed the PCR reads via MiXCR and lists one record per CDR3 protein. This sample has 15,000 to 20,000 distinct CDR3 sequences, with 63% found just once. The TCR comes from a human donor who had recovered from COVID-19. The chain links TRBV2 to TRBJ1-6; TRBD1 is a possible D gene (5 bases). The sample was CD4+ T cells from blood, cultured in vitro. CDR3 sequence reads: CASAGGGSPLHF. DNA of the CDR3: TGTGCCAGTGCGGGGGGGGGTTCACCCCTCCACTTT.